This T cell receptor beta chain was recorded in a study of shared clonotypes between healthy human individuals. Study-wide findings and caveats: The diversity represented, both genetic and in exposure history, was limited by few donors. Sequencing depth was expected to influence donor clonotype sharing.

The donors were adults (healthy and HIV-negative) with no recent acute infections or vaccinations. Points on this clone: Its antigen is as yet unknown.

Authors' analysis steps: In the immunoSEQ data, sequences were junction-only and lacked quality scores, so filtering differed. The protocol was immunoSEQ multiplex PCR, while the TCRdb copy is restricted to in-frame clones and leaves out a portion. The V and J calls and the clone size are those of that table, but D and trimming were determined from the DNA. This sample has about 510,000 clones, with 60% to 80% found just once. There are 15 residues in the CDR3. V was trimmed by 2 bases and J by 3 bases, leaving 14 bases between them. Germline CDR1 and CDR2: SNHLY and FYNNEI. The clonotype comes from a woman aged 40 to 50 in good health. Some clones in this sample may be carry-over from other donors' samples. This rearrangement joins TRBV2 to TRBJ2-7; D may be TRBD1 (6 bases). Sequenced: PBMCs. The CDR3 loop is CASSEWAGAVYEQYF. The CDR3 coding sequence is TGTGCCAGCAGTGAATGGGCAGGGGCGGTCTACGAGCAGTACTTC. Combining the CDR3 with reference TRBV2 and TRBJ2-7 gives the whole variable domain EPEVTQTPSHQVTQMGQEVILRCVPISNHLYFYWYRQILGQKVEFLVSFYNNEISEKSEIFDDQFSVERPDGSNFTLKIRSTKLEDSAMYFCASSEWAGAVYEQYFGPGTRLTVT.